These 19 T cell receptor beta chains originate from one sample sequenced in a study of cytomegalovirus exposure and HLA in healthy donors. A multiplex PCR was run with 60 Vbeta primers and 13 Jbeta primers. TCRdb keeps only in-frame clones here, not all; method: immunoSEQ multiplex PCR. The table lists 150,000 to 200,000 clones, around 82% of them singletons. Sequences were obtained from PBMCs. The source is a boy aged 10-17 years in good health and CMV-seronegative.

This chain connects TRBV29-1 to TRBJ1-2; perhaps TRBD1 as D (5 bases). V lost 7 bases and J lost 8, with 17 bases in between. The CDR3 is 12 amino acids. Germline CDR1 is SQVTM and CDR2 is ANQGSEA. As DNA, the CDR3 is TGCAGCGCGATTGGCAGGGATCGAGGCTACACCTTC. Encoded protein: CSAIGRDRGYTF.

The chain links TRBV12-5 to TRBJ2-7; D may be TRBD1 (6 bases). In germline, CDR1 is LGHNT, CDR2 FRNRAP. V lost 0 bases and J 3 bases, leaving 6 bases between the germline ends. The CDR3 consists of 13 residues. The chain's CDR3 is CASGLVGGYEQYF. The CDR3 DNA reads TGTGCTAGTGGTTTGGTAGGGGGCTACGAGCAGTACTTC.

The chain combines TRBV25-1 with TRBJ1-2, with 9 bases fitting TRBD1. The CDR3 extends over 13 amino acids. The germline V gene encodes CDR1 MGHDK and CDR2 SYGVNS. J was trimmed by 6 bases and V by 4 bases; bases with no gene match: 3. DNA of the CDR3: TGTGCCAGCAGTGCTACAGGGGGCGATGGCTACACCTTC. Translated: CASSATGGDGYTF.

Here the CDR3 reads CASSLDRTGLNEQYF. CDR3 DNA sequence: TGCGCCAGCAGCCTCGATCGGACAGGGCTGAACGAGCAGTACTTC. V gene TRBV4-1 combines with J gene TRBJ2-7; TRBD1 aligns across 8 bases. Germline V gene sequence: CDR1 MGHRA, CDR2 YSYEKL. The CDR3 is 15 residues long. V dropped 4 bases and J dropped 5; count of bases not matched to a gene: 10.

The chain joins TRBV5-1 to TRBJ1-3; TRBD1 matches 7 bases. The CDR3 totals 14 residues. Germline trimming cut 3 bases from V and 0 bases from J; bases unmatched to any gene: 0. Germline V gene sequence: CDR1 SGHRS, CDR2 YFSETQ. This CDR3 is CASSWDSSGNTIYF. The CDR3 DNA reads as TGCGCCAGCAGCTGGGACAGCTCTGGAAACACCATATATTTT.

CDR3 in amino acids: CASSPWTSGGNEQFF. The CDR3 nucleotides read TGTGCCAGCAGTCCCTGGACTAGCGGGGGAAATGAGCAGTTCTTC. The chain links TRBV27 to TRBJ2-1, with 13 bases matching TRBD2. V lost 5 bases, J lost 7 bases, and 5 bases stayed unmatched. Per germline, CDR1 MNHEY and CDR2 SMNVEV (reference sequence). This CDR3 comprises 15 residues.

The gene calls are TRBV6-1 and TRBJ2-4; possibly TRBD2 for D (5 bases). Germline lookup yields CDR1 MNHNS and CDR2 SASEGT. Trimming stripped 2 bases from V and 2 bases from J, with 13 bases between. The CDR3 runs 16 residues. CDR3: CASSELTSLTKNIQYF. The CDR3, as DNA: TGTGCCAGCAGTGAATTAACTAGTCTAACCAAAAACATTCAGTACTTC.

The chain recombines TRBV28 with TRBJ1-1; no reliable D call. CDR3 length: 13 residues. Looked up from germline, CDR1 is MDHEN and CDR2 is SYDVKM. V was clipped by 8 bases and J by 3 bases, with 13 bases between them. The CDR3 coding sequence is TGTGCCAGCGTCGGGAATGGGGACACTGAAGCTTTCTTT. Translating it yields CASVGNGDTEAFF.

This clone was counted once. J is TRBJ2-7 and V is TRBV4-1, with 9 bases lining up with TRBD1. CDR3 size: 16 residues. The junction had 5 bases not matched to a gene; V was cut back by 0 bases and J by 2 bases. Germline V gene sequence: CDR1 MGHRA, CDR2 YSYEKL. CDR3: CASSQDGRQGAYEQYF. CDR3 bases: TGCGCCAGCAGCCAAGATGGTCGACAGGGGGCCTACGAGCAGTACTTC.

The chain is built from TRBV7-2 and TRBJ1-1; D perhaps matches TRBD1 (6 bases). This CDR3 is built from 13 residues. Germline CDR1 SGHTA, CDR2 FQGNSA. Trimming removed 5 bases from V and 8 bases from J, with 15 bases in between. DNA for the CDR3: TGTGCCAGCAGCAGCGGGGGGGCCACAGAAGCTTTCTTT. Translation: CASSSGGATEAFF.

The CDR3 DNA follows: TGTGCCAGCAGAAGGACAGGGATCAACGAGCAGTACTTC. Its translation is CASRRTGINEQYF. This chain joins TRBV5-8 and TRBJ2-7, with TRBD1 identical over 8 bases. Trimming cost V 5 bases and J 5 bases; bases outside gene matches: 6. The CDR3 loop spans 13 amino acids. The germline CDR1 and CDR2 sequences are SGHTS and YDEGEE.

This chain connects TRBV7-8 to TRBJ1-3; D might be TRBD1 (6 bases). CDR1 and CDR2 (germline): SGHVS, FQNEAQ. The CDR3 runs 16 residues. The V gene lost 1 base and the J gene lost 4 bases, with 14 bases spanning the gap. CDR3 coding DNA: TGTGCCAGCAGCTTAGGGGGGCGGACGGGAGGAAACACCATATATTTT. Amino acids: CASSLGGRTGGNTIYF.

The chain couples TRBV28 to TRBJ2-5, with a weak D call TRBD2 (6 bases). The CDR3 contains 15 residues. V shed 2 bases and J shed 7 bases, with 17 bases lying between them. Per germline, CDR1 MDHEN and CDR2 SYDVKM. The DNA for the CDR3 is TGTGCCAGCAGTTTACGCGGGACGGCCTTGGGGACCCAGTACTTC. Residues: CASSLRGTALGTQYF.

The rearrangement links TRBV9 to TRBJ1-2, with D hard to call. CDR1 SGDLS and CDR2 YYNGEE come from the germline V gene. This CDR3 comprises 13 residues. The V end lost 3 bases, the J end lost 8 bases, and 14 bases lay between the germline ends. This chain's CDR3 is CASSGYTVQGYTF. DNA for the CDR3: TGTGCCAGCAGCGGGTATACAGTACAAGGCTACACCTTC.

This clone has just one count. The CDR3 nucleotides read TGTGCCAGCAGCATTCAGGGCCTAGGGGCTTTCTTT. It translates to CASSIQGLGAFF. This chain joins TRBV13 and TRBJ1-1; tentatively, D is TRBD1 (5 bases). The CDR3 totals 12 residues. Germline V gene lookup returns CDR1 PRHDT and CDR2 FYEKMQ (reference sequence). V dropped 5 bases and J dropped 11 bases, with 15 bases sitting between them.

The V gene is TRBV27, the J gene TRBJ2-5; no clear D gene. Trimming cost V 7 bases and J 2 bases, with 17 bases left between them. The CDR3 totals 15 residues. Germline CDR1 is MNHEY and CDR2 is SMNVEV (reference sequence). The CDR3 nucleotides are TGTGCCAGCACGTCCTCAACCGCGATACAAGAGACCCAGTACTTC. Protein product: CASTSSTAIQETQYF.

This chain uses TRBV7-9 with TRBJ2-2; 8 nucleotides align to TRBD2. The length of the CDR3 is 18 residues. The germline gives CDR1 SEHNR, CDR2 FQNEAQ (reference sequence). The CDR3 loop is CSIPSPVGLGVGTGELFF. The CDR3 DNA sequence: TGTTCCATCCCATCCCCCGTGGGACTAGGGGTCGGCACCGGGGAGCTGTTTTTT.

J is TRBJ1-1 and V is TRBV21-1. TRBV21-1 is deemed a pseudogene. The CDR3 sequence is 21 residues long. CDR3 coding DNA: TGTGCCAGCAGCAAAGCGAAGGTTTGGGTGACCCTAATCGACTCGAACACTGAAGCTTTCTTT. Amino acids: CASSKAKVWVTLIDSNTEAFF.

This clone has just one count. The V and J genes are TRBV15 and TRBJ2-7, with 9 bases identical to TRBD2. Germline assignment: CDR1 LNHNV and CDR2 YYDKDF (reference sequence). The CDR3 is 14 residues long. V was pared by 1 base and J by 2 bases, with 0 bases of the junction left unmatched. CDR3 DNA sequence: TGTGCCACCAGCAGAGGCGGGAGGGCCTACGAGCAGTACTTC. Translated, it gives CATSRGGRAYEQYF.